Presented here are 19 T cell receptor beta chains from one specimen sequenced in a study of T-cell memory formation after mild COVID-19. TCRdb reprocessed the 5' RACE reads via MiXCR and lists one record per CDR3 protein. The sample has hundreds of thousands of distinct CDR3 sequences, roughly 15% seen once; the top ten hold approximately 3.6%. Sequenced: PBMCs or a T cell subset sorted from them (not recorded which). Every receptor here comes from a man younger than 30 who had mild COVID-19 (a few samples of this study predate the infection). Cell type and time point are not known.

The chain joins TRBV7-9 to TRBJ1-2; 7 nucleotides align to TRBD1. The germline V gene has CDR1 SEHNR and CDR2 FQNEAQ (reference sequence). The CDR3 totals 14 residues. V was clipped by 5 bases and J by 4 bases; unmatched bases: 7. DNA of the CDR3: TGTGCCAGCAGCCCCCAACAGGGGAGCTATGGCTACACCTTC. Translation gives CASSPQQGSYGYTF.

This clonotype appeared many times. The J gene is TRBJ1-1, the V gene TRBV29-1, with D tentatively TRBD1 (5 bases). CDR1 is SQVTM, CDR2 ANQGSEA, per germline. This CDR3 contains 13 residues. Deletions cut 7 bases from V and 1 base from J, with 13 bases between. In DNA form, the CDR3 reads TGCAGCGCTCGGACACTTACGAACACTGAAGCTTTCTTT. It yields the protein CSARTLTNTEAFF.

The chain joins TRBV12-3 or TRBV12-4 to TRBJ1-5, with a tentative D call TRBD1 (6 bases). Trimming took off 3 bases at V and 4 bases at J, with 10 bases between the two ends. The CDR3 spans 14 residues. CDR3 in amino acids: CASSLGAANQPQHF. As DNA, the CDR3 is TGTGCCAGCAGTTTGGGGGCCGCGAATCAGCCCCAGCATTTT.

This chain joins TRBV12-3 or TRBV12-4 and TRBJ1-2; no reliable D call. V dropped 5 bases and J dropped 4 bases, with 17 bases sitting between them. This CDR3 contains 15 residues. DNA for the CDR3: TGTGCCAGCAGTCCAAGACGGGGTTGGAGCTATGGCTACACCTTC. Translating gives CASSPRRGWSYGYTF.

This clonotype was seen repeatedly, ten times or more. In DNA form, the CDR3 reads TGTGCCAGCAGCTTGAGGAGGGAGGTTACAGATACGCAGTATTTT. Translated, it gives CASSLRREVTDTQYF. The rearrangement uses TRBV5-6 and TRBJ2-3, with a possible D match to TRBD2 (6 bases). Germline V lookup: CDR1 SGHDT, CDR2 YYEEEE. V was clipped by 1 base and J by 3 bases, with 12 bases between them. The CDR3 covers 15 residues.

The sample holds a few counts of this clonotype. This chain connects TRBV28 to TRBJ2-7; D possibly matches TRBD1 or TRBD2 (6 bases each). The CDR3 is 14 residues long. CDR1 is MDHEN, CDR2 SYDVKM, per germline. Trimming took off 5 bases at V and 7 bases at J, with 18 bases between the two ends. CDR3 sequence (DNA): TGTGCCAGCAGTGACAGGACTGGGGGGTTGGAGCAGTACGTC. As protein: CASSDRTGGLEQYV.

This clonotype has a handful of counts. The CDR3 DNA sequence: TGCAGTGCAAGCAGGACAGGGGGCAACACCATATATTTT. Translated, it gives CSASRTGGNTIYF. The rearrangement joins TRBV20-1 to TRBJ1-3, with 11 bases aligning to TRBD1. The CDR3 loop spans 13 amino acids. Unmatched junction bases numbered 5, after V lost 6 bases and J lost 7 bases. Germline values: CDR1 DFQATT, CDR2 SNEGSKA (reference sequence).

The V and J genes are TRBV6-2 or TRBV6-3 and TRBJ2-1; TRBD2 matches at 8 bases. The V gene end was trimmed by 7 bases and the J gene end by 7 bases; junction bases not matched to a gene: 9. The CDR3 is 14 residues long. Germline CDR1 MNHEY, CDR2 SVGEGT. CDR3 in amino acids: CASNDRGGRNEQFF. Here the CDR3 DNA reads TGTGCCAGCAATGACCGGGGGGGGCGGAATGAGCAGTTCTTC.

This clonotype was recorded many times. V and J are TRBV20-1 and TRBJ2-3; 8 bases align to TRBD2. V dropped 0 bases and J dropped 2; count of bases not matched to a gene: 1. The germline V gene has CDR1 DFQATT and CDR2 SNEGSKA (reference sequence). This CDR3 has 14 amino acids. CDR3 sequence reads: CSARDSGVTDTQYF. The DNA of the CDR3 is TGCAGTGCTAGAGATAGCGGGGTCACAGATACGCAGTATTTT.

The V gene is TRBV12-2, the J gene TRBJ2-3; TRBD1, the D gene given by the table, was not confirmed from the DNA. TRBV12-2 is deemed a pseudogene. This CDR3 spans 16 amino acids. CDR3 residues: CASRSKGGEGTDTQYF. The CDR3, as DNA: TGTGCAAGTCGCTCCAAGGGGGGTGAGGGCACAGATACGCAGTATTTT.

This clonotype was recorded a few times. This chain links TRBV7-2 with TRBJ2-5; no clear D gene. This CDR3 is built from 16 residues. Trimming shortened V by 1 base and J by 4 bases, and 16 bases separated the two germline ends. The germline gives CDR1 SGHTA, CDR2 FQGNSA. In DNA form, the CDR3 reads TGTGCCAGCAGCTTAGGGCAGGCCATCGGTGTAGAGACCCAGTACTTC. As protein: CASSLGQAIGVETQYF.

This clonotype was counted a few times. The gene calls are TRBV7-2 and TRBJ2-5; no reliable D call. CDR3 size: 12 residues. Germline V gene lookup returns CDR1 SGHTA and CDR2 FQGNSA. Trimming removed 7 bases at V and 0 bases at J, with 6 bases between. The DNA for the CDR3 is TGTGCCAGCACCGTAAACCAAGAGACCCAGTACTTC. Encoded protein: CASTVNQETQYF. The full variable domain, rest sourced from reference TRBV7-2 and TRBJ2-5, is GAGVSQSPSNKVTEKGKDVELRCDPISGHTALYWYRQSLGQGLEFLIYFQGNSAPDKSGLPSDRFSAERTGGSVSTLTIQRTQQEDSAVYLCASTVNQETQYFGPGTRLLVL.

The chain employs TRBV10-3 and TRBJ2-5; tentatively, D is TRBD2 (5 bases). This CDR3 comprises 15 residues. Trimming took off 6 bases at V and 0 bases at J, with 14 bases between the two ends. CDR1 and CDR2 (germline): ENHRY, SYGVKD. The CDR3 sequence is CAIRLGSGYQETQYF. CDR3 in DNA: TGTGCCATCAGGCTAGGGTCGGGGTACCAAGAGACCCAGTACTTC.

This clonotype occurred a few times. The rearrangement uses TRBV4-1 and TRBJ2-1; the D gene could be TRBD1 or TRBD2 (5 bases each). Looked up from germline, CDR1 is MGHRA and CDR2 is YSYEKL. The V and J ends lost 1 base and 7 bases respectively, with 14 bases between them. This CDR3 comprises 15 residues. The CDR3 sequence is CASSQGGPQKNEQFF. The CDR3 DNA reads as TGCGCCAGCAGCCAAGGGGGACCTCAAAAAAATGAGCAGTTCTTC.

This clonotype was recorded many times. The chain's CDR3 is CATSRAGFNYGYTF. In DNA form, the CDR3 reads TGTGCCACCAGCAGAGCCGGCTTTAACTATGGCTACACCTTC. The chain has TRBV15 and TRBJ1-2; D not resolved. V lost 1 base and J lost 1, with 7 bases in between. The germline gives CDR1 LNHNV, CDR2 YYDKDF (reference sequence). The CDR3 is made up of 14 amino acids.

The rearrangement uses TRBV5-6 and TRBJ1-2; no reliable D call. The CDR3 loop spans 16 amino acids. V was pared by 2 bases and J by 3 bases, with 17 bases between. The germline V gene encodes CDR1 SGHDT and CDR2 YYEEEE. The CDR3 nucleotides read TGTGCCAGCAGCTTACCCCCCCAGGCCACTTACTATGGCTACACCTTC. It translates to CASSLPPQATYYGYTF. Supplemented by reference TRBV5-6 and TRBJ1-2, the full variable domain reads DAGVTQSPTHLIKTRGQQVTLRCSPKSGHDTVSWYQQALGQGPQFIFQYYEEEERQRGNFPDRFSGHQFPNYSSELNVNALLLGDSALYLCASSLPPQATYYGYTFGSGTRLTVV.

The rearrangement joins TRBV6-2 or TRBV6-3 to TRBJ2-7, with D uncertain. Per germline, CDR1 MNHEY and CDR2 SVGEGT. The CDR3 extends over 15 amino acids. The ends were cut back, 7 bases at V and 1 base at J, with 17 bases in the middle. The CDR3 sequence: CASTHRAGPSYEQYV. The CDR3 DNA is TGTGCCAGCACCCACCGGGCAGGCCCATCCTACGAGCAGTACGTC.

This clonotype was detected only a few times. The CDR3 region has the DNA TGTGCCAGCAGTCATCCCCCGGCGTCCAACACTGAAGCTTTCTTT. Translating it yields CASSHPPASNTEAFF. This chain links TRBV6-2 or TRBV6-3 with TRBJ1-1; no clear D gene. This CDR3 is 15 amino acids long. Between the trimmed V and J ends, which lost 5 bases and 2 bases, there was a span of 15 bases. Germline CDR1 and CDR2: MNHEY and SVGEGT.

This clonotype was seen at least ten times. The chain has TRBV7-2 and TRBJ1-2, with TRBD1 matching over 9 bases. This CDR3 is 21 amino acids long. Germline assignment: CDR1 SGHTA and CDR2 FQGNSA. With V trimmed by 0 bases and J by 4 bases, 21 bases remained unmatched. This CDR3 reads CASSLAFKLKRGQGSGYGYTF. In DNA form, the CDR3 reads TGTGCCAGCAGCTTAGCGTTTAAGTTAAAGAGAGGACAGGGGTCAGGCTATGGCTACACCTTC.